A single sample gave rise to the 9 T cell receptor beta chains below, sequenced in a study of OX40 agonist ivuxolimab in advanced cancers. Assay: immunoSEQ multiplex PCR; the TCRdb copy retains only in-frame clones and omits some. The table lists over 3,000 clones, 65% to 85% of them singletons, with under 30% in the top ten. The source was CD4+ or CD8+ T cells sorted from blood, collected in a trial of the OX40 agonist ivuxolimab. The receptors were gathered from an adult with an advanced solid tumor such as melanoma, head and neck, liver or kidney cancer.

The CDR3 DNA is TGTGCCAGTAGTACTAGCGGGAGACCCGGGGAGCTGTTTTTT. Amino acid sequence: CASSTSGRPGELFF. This rearrangement joins TRBV19 to TRBJ2-2, with 10 nucleotides matching TRBD2. The CDR3 runs to 14 residues. CDR1 and CDR2 (germline): LNHDA, SQIVND (reference sequence). V gave up 4 bases and J gave up 6 bases; unmatched junction bases: 2.

This CDR3 reads CASRLADSRGNTIYF. In DNA form, the CDR3 reads TGTGCCAGCAGGCTAGCGGACTCCCGAGGAAACACCATATATTTT. The rearrangement links TRBV6-5 to TRBJ1-3; D uncertain. CDR1 and CDR2 from the germline V gene are MNHEY and SVGAGI. Between the trimmed V and J ends, which lost 6 bases and 4 bases, there was a span of 16 bases. The CDR3 has 15 amino acids.

This CDR3 is CASSQEVRRNEQFF. CDR3 coding DNA: TGCGCCAGCAGCCAAGAAGTTCGGAGGAATGAGCAGTTCTTC. The V call is TRBV4-1, the J call TRBJ2-1; TRBD2 is a possible D gene (5 bases). Per the germline V gene, CDR1 is MGHRA and CDR2 is YSYEKL. V lost 0 bases and J lost 7, with 10 bases in between. The CDR3 is 14 residues long.

The chain joins TRBV5-1 to TRBJ2-1; no reliable D call. The CDR3 extends over 14 amino acids. The V gene's germline CDR1 is SGHRS and CDR2 YFSETQ. V shed 5 bases and J shed 6 bases, with 15 bases lying between them. The CDR3 nucleotides read TGCGCCAGCAGTAGGGAACCCCGAGGCAATGAGCAGTTCTTC. It translates to CASSREPRGNEQFF.

In the case of this clone: This CDR3 is also generated by other DNA sequences in the sample. The rearrangement joins TRBV6-4 to TRBJ1-1; D is undetermined. The CDR3 extends over 13 amino acids. Deletions cut 6 bases from V and 0 bases from J, with 8 bases between. CDR1 is MRHNA and CDR2 is SNTAGT in the germline V gene. The CDR3 region is CASSVTVNTEAFF. For the CDR3, the DNA is TGTGCCAGCAGCGTTACAGTGAACACTGAAGCTTTCTTT.

This chain joins TRBV19 and TRBJ2-1, with TRBD2 matching over 10 bases. With V trimmed by 3 bases and J by 4 bases, 3 bases remained unmatched. CDR3 length: 15 amino acids. Germline lookup yields CDR1 LNHDA and CDR2 SQIVND (reference sequence). The CDR3 coding sequence is TGTGCCAGTAGTATGGGACTAGCGCAATACAATGAGCAGTTCTTC. Protein: CASSMGLAQYNEQFF.

The chain combines TRBV5-4 with TRBJ1-2, with D maybe TRBD1 (6 bases). Germline values: CDR1 SGHNT, CDR2 YYREEE (reference sequence). The V end lost 0 bases, the J end lost 4 bases, and 13 bases lay between the germline ends. This CDR3 is built from 15 residues. CDR3 protein: CASSLADRPIYGYTF. The CDR3 coding sequence is TGTGCCAGCAGCTTGGCCGACAGGCCCATCTATGGCTACACCTTC.

This clone appeared a few times. The V and J genes are TRBV5-5 and TRBJ1-1; no reliable D call. This CDR3 region has 13 residues. Trimming left V 5 bases short and J 0 bases short, with 8 bases between. Germline V lookup: CDR1 SGHKS, CDR2 YYEKEE (reference sequence). The CDR3 is CASRKSLNTEAFF. Written as DNA, the CDR3 is TGTGCCAGCAGAAAAAGTTTGAACACTGAAGCTTTCTTT.

The rearrangement links TRBV11-2 to TRBJ2-7; TRBD2 agrees at 10 bases. This CDR3 is 14 amino acids long. Germline lookup yields CDR1 SGHAT and CDR2 FQNNGV. V gave up 0 bases and J gave up 4 bases; unmatched junction bases: 0. This CDR3 reads CASSLELAGYEQYF. CDR3 bases: TGTGCCAGCAGCTTAGAACTAGCGGGATACGAGCAGTACTTC.